This T cell receptor beta chain was sequenced in a study of blood T cell repertoires in COVID-19. Study-level background: The samples span acute and convalescent COVID-19 from the United States, Italy and Spain.

Generated by immunoSEQ multiplex PCR, the TCRdb table keeps only in-frame clones and is missing some. This table holds some 120,000 clones, 86% found once. This clone was observed a handful of times. V was trimmed by 6 bases and J by 8 bases, leaving 5 bases between them. The length of the CDR3 is 10 residues. The germline V gene has CDR1 MDHEN and CDR2 SYDVKM. Sequenced: peripheral blood. The clonotype comes from a human donor in a cohort sampled during active COVID-19. This chain links TRBV28 with TRBJ1-3, with unresolved D. CDR3: CASREYTIYF. The CDR3 DNA reads TGTGCCAGCAGAGAGTACACCATATATTTT.